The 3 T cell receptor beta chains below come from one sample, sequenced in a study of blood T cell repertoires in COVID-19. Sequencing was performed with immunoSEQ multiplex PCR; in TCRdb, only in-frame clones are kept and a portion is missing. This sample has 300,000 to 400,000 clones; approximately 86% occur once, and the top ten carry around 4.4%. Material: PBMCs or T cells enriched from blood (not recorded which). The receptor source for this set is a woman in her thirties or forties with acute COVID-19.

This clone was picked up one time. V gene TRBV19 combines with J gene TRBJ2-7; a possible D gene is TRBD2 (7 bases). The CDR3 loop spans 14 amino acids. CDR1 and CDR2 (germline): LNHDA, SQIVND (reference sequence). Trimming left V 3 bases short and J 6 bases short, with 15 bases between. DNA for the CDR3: TGTGCCAGTAGTATTTCCGGGAGGACAGTCGAGCAGTACTTC. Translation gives CASSISGRTVEQYF.

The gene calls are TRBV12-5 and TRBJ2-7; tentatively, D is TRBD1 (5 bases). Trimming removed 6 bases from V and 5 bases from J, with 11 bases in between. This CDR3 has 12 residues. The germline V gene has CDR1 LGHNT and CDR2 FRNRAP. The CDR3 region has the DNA TGTGCTAGTGGAAGGACACCCAACGAGCAGTACTTC. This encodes CASGRTPNEQYF. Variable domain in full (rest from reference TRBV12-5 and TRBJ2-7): DARVTQTPRHKVTEMGQEVTMRCQPILGHNTVFWYRQTMMQGLELLAYFRNRAPLDDSGMPKDRFSAEMPDATLATLKIQPSEPRDSAVYFCASGRTPNEQYFGPGTRLTVT.

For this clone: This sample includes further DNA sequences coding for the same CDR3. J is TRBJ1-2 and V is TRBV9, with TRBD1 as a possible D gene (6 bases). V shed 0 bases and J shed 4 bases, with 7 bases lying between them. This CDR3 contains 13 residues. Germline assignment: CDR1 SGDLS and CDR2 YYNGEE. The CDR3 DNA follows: TGTGCCAGCAGCGTAGCAGGGGCCTATGGCTACACCTTC. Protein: CASSVAGAYGYTF. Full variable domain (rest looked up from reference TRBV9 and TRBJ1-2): DSGVTQTPKHLITATGQRVTLRCSPRSGDLSVYWYQQSLDQGLQFLIQYYNGEERAKGNILERFSAQQFPDLHSELNLSSLELGDSALYFCASSVAGAYGYTFGSGTRLTVV.